One sample yielded the 31 T cell receptor beta chains listed below, sequenced in a study of T cell responses to AZD1222 COVID-19 vaccine. Assay used: immunoSEQ multiplex PCR; TCRdb lists only in-frame clones, some missing. Of 140,000 to 150,000 clones in the sample, 85% to 90% were seen once. Sequences were derived from peripheral blood, sampled on day 0 of AZD1222 vaccination. These receptors all stem from an adult in good health.

The rearrangement links TRBV18 to TRBJ2-2; 10 bases line up with TRBD2. In germline, CDR1 is KGHSH, CDR2 LQKENI. J gave up 2 bases and V 6 bases, and 12 bases lay outside the gene matches. The CDR3 loop spans 18 amino acids. CDR3 sequence (DNA): TGTGCCAGCTCCCCAATACTAGCGGGGAGCCTTAACACCGGGGAGCTGTTTTTT. It is translated as CASSPILAGSLNTGELFF.

The chain has TRBV4-1 and TRBJ2-2; D not resolved. Looked up from germline, CDR1 is MGHRA and CDR2 is YSYEKL. The CDR3 is 17 residues long. V dropped 1 base and J dropped 4 bases, with 16 bases sitting between them. DNA for the CDR3: TGCGCCAGCAGCCAAGTAGCCGGCCATGGCAGCACCGGGGAGCTGTTTTTT. Translation: CASSQVAGHGSTGELFF.

This clone has only one observation. This chain uses TRBV7-8 with TRBJ2-2, with D perhaps TRBD1 or TRBD2 (5 bases each). This CDR3 is built from 14 residues. The ends were cut back, 4 bases at V and 5 bases at J, with 11 bases in the middle. Germline V lookup: CDR1 SGHVS, CDR2 FQNEAQ. The CDR3 bases are TGTGCCAGCAGCTCCAGGGACCTAACCGGGGAGCTGTTTTTT. Translation: CASSSRDLTGELFF. The entire variable domain, with the rest obtained from reference TRBV7-8 and TRBJ2-2, is as follows: GAGVSQSPRYKVAKRGQDVALRCDPISGHVSLFWYQQALGQGPEFLTYFQNEAQLDKSGLPSDRFFAERPEGSVSTLKIQRTQQEDSAVYLCASSSRDLTGELFFGEGSRLTVL.

V usage is TRBV6-5 and J usage is TRBJ2-2; 9 nucleotides align to TRBD1. Germline V gene lookup returns CDR1 MNHEY and CDR2 SVGAGI. J gave up 7 bases and V 6 bases, and 6 bases lay outside the gene matches. The CDR3 covers 14 residues. The CDR3 region has the DNA TGTGCCAGCAGAGGGACAGGGCCTGTCGGGGAGCTGTTTTTT. Amino acid sequence: CASRGTGPVGELFF.

CDR3 DNA sequence: TGTGCCAGCAGTGTTGGCGAGGTTAGTGAAGCTTTCTTT. It yields the protein CASSVGEVSEAFF. The chain uses TRBV2 and TRBJ1-1, with D unresolved. There are 13 residues in the CDR3. V lost 4 bases and J 7 bases, leaving 13 bases between the germline ends. Germline V gene data show CDR1 as SNHLY and CDR2 as FYNNEI.

V and J are TRBV24-1 and TRBJ2-2; D perhaps matches TRBD2 (6 bases). This CDR3 has 18 amino acids. CDR1 is KGHDR, CDR2 SFDVKD, per germline. V was clipped by 2 bases and J by 4 bases, with 19 bases between them. For the CDR3, the DNA is TGTGCCACCAGTGATTGGGAGAGGGACTGGAGAGGCACCGGGGAGCTGTTTTTT. Encoded protein: CATSDWERDWRGTGELFF.

The chain links TRBV11-3 to TRBJ1-3; D is undetermined. Trimming removed 3 bases from V and 7 bases from J, with 10 bases in between. The CDR3 loop spans 13 amino acids. The germline gives CDR1 SGHNT, CDR2 YENEEA. The CDR3 bases are TGTGCCAGCAGCTTTGGCGTAGGGAACACCATATATTTT. Its translation is CASSFGVGNTIYF.

The chain recombines TRBV5-6 with TRBJ1-2; maybe TRBD1 (6 bases). The CDR3 contains 12 residues. Trimming pared 7 bases from V and 1 base from J, leaving 8 bases between. Germline lookup yields CDR1 SGHDT and CDR2 YYEEEE. Here the CDR3 reads CASEGGNYGYTF. CDR3 in DNA: TGTGCCAGCGAGGGGGGTAACTATGGCTACACCTTC.

A few counts support this clone. The chain joins TRBV28 to TRBJ1-6, with a weak D call TRBD1 (5 bases). This CDR3 comprises 14 residues. Germline CDR1 and CDR2: MDHEN and SYDVKM. The V gene lost 3 bases and the J gene lost 10 bases, with 13 bases spanning the gap. The CDR3 sequence: CASSLYGGRSPLHF. The CDR3 nucleotides read TGTGCCAGCAGTTTGTACGGGGGTAGGTCACCCCTCCACTTT.

The V gene is TRBV19, the J gene TRBJ1-2; 10 nucleotides line up with TRBD1. Per germline, CDR1 LNHDA and CDR2 SQIVND (reference sequence). The CDR3 totals 13 residues. Losses at the gene ends were 7 bases for V and 7 bases for J; bases not matched to a gene: 6. The CDR3: CASMTGGTGGYTF. In nucleotides, the CDR3 is TGTGCCAGTATGACAGGGGGCACCGGTGGCTACACCTTC.

This sequence joins TRBV27 and TRBJ2-2; 13 bases are a match to TRBD2. The CDR3 spans 20 residues. The germline CDR1 and CDR2 sequences are MNHEY and SMNVEV (reference sequence). The V segment lost 8 bases and the J segment 0 bases; nucleotides outside the gene matches: 15. This CDR3 reads CASSGKTGLAGKTNTGELFF. In nucleotides, the CDR3 is TGTGCCAGCTCGGGAAAAACGGGACTAGCGGGGAAAACGAACACCGGGGAGCTGTTTTTT.

The chain is built from TRBV6-1 and TRBJ1-5, with 7 nucleotides matching TRBD1. The length of the CDR3 is 14 residues. J lost 0 bases, V lost 7 bases, and 3 bases had no gene match. The germline V gene has CDR1 MNHNS and CDR2 SASEGT. The CDR3 spells CASTTGTSNQPQHF. For the CDR3, the DNA is TGTGCCAGCACGACAGGGACTAGCAATCAGCCCCAGCATTTT.

This rearrangement joins TRBV14 to TRBJ1-2, with TRBD1 matching 7 bases. Unmatched junction bases numbered 7, after V lost 4 bases and J lost 2 bases. The CDR3 covers 15 residues. Looked up from germline, CDR1 is SGHDN and CDR2 is FVKESK. The CDR3 nucleotides read TGTGCCAGCAGCCCCTTAGGACAGGAAAACTATGGCTACACCTTC. Translating it yields CASSPLGQENYGYTF.

The J gene is TRBJ2-1, the V gene TRBV5-1; D possibly corresponds to TRBD2 (6 bases). The CDR3 covers 13 residues. Looked up from germline, CDR1 is SGHRS and CDR2 is YFSETQ. The V end was cut by 4 bases, the J end by 2 bases, with 7 bases between. The CDR3 loop reads CASSGGTYNEQFF. The DNA for the CDR3 is TGCGCCAGCAGCGGCGGGACCTACAATGAGCAGTTCTTC.

The rearrangement links TRBV19 to TRBJ1-3, with 10 bases identical to TRBD1. The CDR3 extends over 16 amino acids. With 6 bases clipped from V and 2 bases from J, the junction kept 7 bases outside the gene matches. Germline assignment: CDR1 LNHDA and CDR2 SQIVND (reference sequence). The CDR3 nucleotides read TGTGCCAGTAGGCCGGGACAGGGGTGGACTGGAAACACCATATATTTT. As protein: CASRPGQGWTGNTIYF.

The chain employs TRBV6-5 and TRBJ1-2; 8 positions agree with TRBD1. This CDR3 spans 15 amino acids. Per the germline V gene, CDR1 is MNHEY and CDR2 is SVGAGI. With 5 bases clipped from V and 2 bases from J, the junction kept 7 bases outside the gene matches. The CDR3 nucleotides read TGTGCCAGCAGTCGTCCGGGACAGGCGAACTATGGCTACACCTTC. This encodes CASSRPGQANYGYTF.

The rearrangement joins TRBV5-1 to TRBJ1-2, with a possible D match to TRBD1 (6 bases). The CDR3 spans 14 residues. V lost 4 bases and J 7 bases, leaving 17 bases between the germline ends. CDR1 and CDR2 (germline): SGHRS, YFSETQ. For the CDR3, the DNA is TGCGCCAGCAGCGCTGAAACGACAGGCCGTGGCTACACCTTC. Protein: CASSAETTGRGYTF.

The chain has TRBV9 and TRBJ1-2, with D possibly matching TRBD1 (6 bases). Trimming removed 3 bases from V and 7 bases from J, with 10 bases in between. CDR3 size: 12 residues. Germline V gene lookup returns CDR1 SGDLS and CDR2 YYNGEE. The CDR3 protein is CASSGTGPGYTF. The CDR3 nucleotides are TGTGCCAGCAGCGGAACAGGGCCTGGCTACACCTTC. Full variable domain (remainder filled in from reference TRBV9 and TRBJ1-2): DSGVTQTPKHLITATGQRVTLRCSPRSGDLSVYWYQQSLDQGLQFLIQYYNGEERAKGNILERFSAQQFPDLHSELNLSSLELGDSALYFCASSGTGPGYTFGSGTRLTVV.

The V and J genes are TRBV18 and TRBJ1-6, with unresolved D. The CDR3 sequence is 17 residues long. V gave up 2 bases and J gave up 10 bases, with 21 bases separating them. Per the germline V gene, CDR1 is KGHSH and CDR2 is LQKENI. The CDR3 DNA reads as TGTGCCAGCTCACCAACGGGGAGAGGGCACACCGGCTCACCCCTCCACTTT. Its protein is CASSPTGRGHTGSPLHF.

This chain links TRBV2 with TRBJ1-5, with D possibly TRBD1 on 5 matching bases. V lost 4 bases, J lost 9 bases, and 16 bases lay in between. The CDR3 consists of 14 residues. The germline gives CDR1 SNHLY, CDR2 FYNNEI. The CDR3 DNA is TGTGCCAGCAGTGGAAGGGGAATCCGATCGCCCCAGCATTTT. It encodes CASSGRGIRSPQHF.

V gene TRBV5-1 combines with J gene TRBJ1-2; TRBD1 is a possible D gene (6 bases). CDR1 is SGHRS, CDR2 YFSETQ, per germline. The CDR3 spans 12 residues. V lost 4 bases, J lost 12 bases, and 16 bases lay in between. The chain's CDR3 is CASSATQGINTF. The CDR3 DNA follows: TGCGCCAGCAGCGCCACACAGGGAATCAACACCTTC.

This clone was detected only once. CDR3 nucleotide sequence: TGCAGCGCCGTGAGGACAGAGGATGGCTACACCTTC. This gives the protein CSAVRTEDGYTF. The V and J genes are TRBV29-1 and TRBJ1-2; a weak D match, TRBD1 (6 bases). CDR3 length equals 12 residues. Trimming shortened V by 7 bases and J by 6 bases, and 15 bases separated the two germline ends. Germline V CDR1 and CDR2: SQVTM, ANQGSEA.

There are a few counts of this clone. This chain connects TRBV5-8 to TRBJ1-3; D is perhaps TRBD1 (6 bases). The CDR3 has 15 amino acids. Looked up from germline, CDR1 is SGHTS and CDR2 is YDEGEE. The V end was cut by 4 bases, the J end by 4 bases, with 15 bases between. DNA for the CDR3: TGTGCCAGCAGCCACAGAACAGGGCAGGGAAACACCATATATTTT. This encodes CASSHRTGQGNTIYF.

This sequence joins TRBV11-2 and TRBJ2-1; maybe TRBD2 (6 bases). CDR3 length: 15 amino acids. Germline CDR1 and CDR2: SGHAT and FQNNGV. Trimming pared 1 base from V and 2 bases from J, leaving 9 bases between. CDR3 loop: CASSLGGLTYNEQFF. CDR3 nucleotide sequence: TGTGCCAGCAGCTTAGGTGGACTAACCTACAATGAGCAGTTCTTC.

This chain links TRBV7-2 with TRBJ2-7, with TRBD1 identical over 12 bases. With V trimmed by 5 bases and J by 6 bases, 2 bases remained unmatched. Germline values: CDR1 SGHTA, CDR2 FQGNSA. The CDR3 is 13 amino acids. CDR3 amino acids: CASSGDRGREQYF. CDR3 DNA: TGTGCCAGCAGCGGGGACAGGGGGCGCGAGCAGTACTTC.

The chain combines TRBV5-1 with TRBJ2-3; D is ambiguous. Germline V gives CDR1 SGHRS, CDR2 YFSETQ. This CDR3 spans 13 amino acids. V lost 4 bases and J lost 6, with 12 bases in between. The CDR3 DNA reads as TGCGCCAGCAGCCCCTTCGCGGCCGATACGCAGTATTTT. Translating it yields CASSPFAADTQYF. The whole variable domain, remainder taken from reference TRBV5-1 and TRBJ2-3, is KAGVTQTPRYLIKTRGQQVTLSCSPISGHRSVSWYQQTPGQGLQFLFEYFSETQRNKGNFPGRFSGRQFSNSRSEMNVSTLELGDSALYLCASSPFAADTQYFGPGTRLTVL.

This clone was recorded a few times. The V call is TRBV6-1, the J call TRBJ1-1; possible D gene TRBD1, 5 bases. There are 14 residues in the CDR3. V was cut by 3 bases and J by 1 base, with 9 bases left in between. Germline V gene data show CDR1 as MNHNS and CDR2 as SASEGT. The CDR3 spells CASSDLRGNTEAFF. The CDR3 nucleotides read TGTGCCAGCAGTGACCTAAGGGGGAACACTGAAGCTTTCTTT.

V and J are TRBV3-1 (or the pseudogene TRBV3-2) and TRBJ2-2, with D hard to call. The V end was cut by 0 bases, the J end by 6 bases, with 8 bases between. The CDR3 contains 14 residues. From germline, CDR1 is LGHDT and CDR2 YNNKEL (reference sequence). Here the CDR3 reads CASSQDSLPGELFF. The CDR3 bases are TGTGCCAGCAGCCAAGACTCGCTACCCGGGGAGCTGTTTTTT.

J is TRBJ2-5 and V is TRBV5-1, with 7 bases aligning to TRBD1. The CDR3 length is 15 residues. Looked up from germline, CDR1 is SGHRS and CDR2 is YFSETQ. Losses at the gene ends were 4 bases for V and 5 bases for J; bases not matched to a gene: 11. The CDR3 bases are TGCGCCAGCAGCACGACAGGGTTATCAAGGGAGACCCAGTACTTC. Protein sequence: CASSTTGLSRETQYF.

This chain joins TRBV9 and TRBJ1-1; possibly TRBD1 for D (5 bases). This CDR3 spans 15 amino acids. Trimming took off 0 bases at V and 3 bases at J, with 12 bases between the two ends. Germline CDR1 is SGDLS and CDR2 is YYNGEE. CDR3 coding DNA: TGTGCCAGCAGCGTAGAAGGGGCCGGGTACACTGAAGCTTTCTTT. Its translation: CASSVEGAGYTEAFF.

This chain connects TRBV6-1 to TRBJ2-3; D perhaps matches TRBD2 (6 bases). The CDR3 totals 16 residues. The V end lost 3 bases, the J end lost 1 base, and 14 bases lay between the germline ends. Germline V lookup: CDR1 MNHNS, CDR2 SASEGT. In DNA, the CDR3 is TGTGCCAGCAGTGATCGACTAGGGGTAGGCACAGATACGCAGTATTTT. Translated: CASSDRLGVGTDTQYF.